This paragraph covers one TCR beta chain sequence. This entry comes from a study of blood T cell repertoires in COVID-19. TCRdb keeps only in-frame clones here, not all; method: immunoSEQ multiplex PCR. The data hold over 15,000 clones, with 75% to 90% observed a single time. V lost 5 bases, J lost 0 bases, and 10 bases lay in between. CDR1 and CDR2 from the germline V gene are SQVTM and ANQGSEA. This CDR3 spans 14 amino acids. This TCR came from a man in his fifties or sixties with active COVID-19. Specimen: peripheral blood. The gene calls are TRBV29-1 and TRBJ1-4; D is possibly TRBD1 (5 bases). The CDR3 region is CSVSGGATNEKLFF. The DNA for the CDR3 is TGCAGCGTTTCTGGAGGGGCAACTAATGAAAAACTGTTTTTT. The full variable domain, rest sourced from reference TRBV29-1 and TRBJ1-4, is SAVISQKPSRDICQRGTSLTIQCQVDSQVTMMFWYRQQPGQSLTLIATANQGSEATYESGFVIDKFPISRPNLTFSTLTVSNMSPEDSSIYLCSVSGGATNEKLFFGSGTQLSVL.